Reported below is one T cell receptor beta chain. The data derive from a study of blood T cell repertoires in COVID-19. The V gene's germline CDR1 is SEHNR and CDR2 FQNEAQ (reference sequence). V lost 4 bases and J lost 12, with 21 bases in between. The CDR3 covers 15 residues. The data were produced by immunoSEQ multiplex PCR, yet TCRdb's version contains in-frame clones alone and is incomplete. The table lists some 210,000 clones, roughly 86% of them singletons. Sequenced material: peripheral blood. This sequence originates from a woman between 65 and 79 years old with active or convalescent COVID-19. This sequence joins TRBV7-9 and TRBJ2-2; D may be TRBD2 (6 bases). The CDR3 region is CASSSAGTHAEKLFF. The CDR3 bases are TGTGCCAGCAGCTCGGCCGGGACTCACGCCGAGAAGCTGTTTTTT.